This T cell receptor beta chain is from a study of blood T cells in healthy people across ages (dated by TCRdb to the mid-2010s). About the investigation overall: In model experiments, roughly one uniquely barcoded TCR beta cDNA molecule per two T cells was captured by template switching. The study measured age-related changes in TCR beta repertoire diversity using deep sequencing normalized with unique cDNA molecular identifiers. The donors were divided into four age groups: young (average about 16 years), middle-aged (roughly 40), aged (approximately 62) and long-lived (nearly 85). To avoid experimental bias, donors of different ages were distributed randomly across sequencing lanes. Using the same blood draw, the study looked at two additional independent replicas of 1 million unique cDNA reads for two donors, one aged 18 to 30 and the other aged 80 or older.

V is clipped by 1 base and J by 4 bases, and the sequence between their germline boundaries is 4 bases long. The CDR3 goes from the cysteine to the phenylalanine over 12 residues. Just CDR3 DNA is preserved here, 36 bases in frame from base 1. CDR1 LNHNV and CDR2 YYDKDF are derived from the germline V gene (reference sequence). Libraries were prepared through 5' RACE. Sequenced on an Illumina HiSeq 2500. A second about 7 to 12 cycle PCR used a sample-barcoded 5' primer and a J-beta primer mix. A template-switch 5' adaptor carrying 12 random nucleotides introduced a unique molecular identifier onto each TCR beta cDNA molecule. Each sample yielded at least 2.5 million CDR3-containing paired-end reads. All of the RNA was converted into first-strand cDNA using the Mint cDNA synthesis kit, with a TRBC-specific oligonucleotide serving as the primer. Following uracil-DNA glycosylase treatment, all cDNA underwent a first 18-cycle PCR with the universal primers M1SS and BC2_uni_R. In the paper's pipeline: Normalization of each sample was performed by random selection of 1 million high-quality reads, each carrying a distinct molecular identifier. Instead of being binned into consensus sequences, reads that shared molecular identifiers were thrown out. MiTCR, run with a Q25 quality threshold and the strictest error-elimination algorithm, handled CDR3 identification, clonotype clustering and error correction. A nonparametric unseen species model with Euler transformation was used to estimate lower-bound total TCR beta diversity. TCRdb handled the public reads itself, with Q25 trimming in fastp and clone calling in MiXCR, and kept productive beta chains. Rows with one shared CDR3 protein collapse into an entry with the most common genes and DNA. TCRdb's processing, not the study's, gives the V and J calls here. The sample records over a million distinct CDR3 sequences, more than 40% of which are singletons. Approximately 20% of the sample rests with the top ten.

This clonotype was counted a few times. No cognate antigen has been identified for it. The record has no base qualities; no much larger clone is one base away. The study at large found these results: Estimates of total diversity based on one million sequenced T cells were considered lower bounds and underestimates. Donor CMV infection status was unknown, potentially confounding age-related changes in expanded clonotypes. Because profiling used bulk unsorted PBMCs, naive and antigen-experienced compartments could not be compared conclusively. Compared with the aged group, the long-lived group had more naive CD4+ T cells, fewer expanded clones and increased TCR diversity, a pattern suggesting age selection. The percentage of naive T cells measured by flow cytometry correlated strongly with observed TCR beta diversity. Observed TCR beta diversity per million T cells fell roughly linearly with age, and a significant reduction was already apparent by age approximately 40.

Systemically healthy Caucasian individuals from Russia, 35 to 50 in total and aged roughly 6 to 100 years, were included as donors. Each donor gave around 9.9 milliliters of peripheral blood, collected into EDTA-treated Vacutainer tubes. PBMCs were isolated by Ficoll-Paque density-gradient centrifugation, with at least 6.5 million obtained per sample. Total RNA, at least 5 micrograms per sample, was extracted from PBMCs with Trizol reagent. Naive CD45RAhigh/CD27high T cell percentages were measured by flow cytometry on a PBMC aliquot from every donor. The specimen sequenced was blood. The chain joins TRBV15 to TRBJ2-5; the D segment cannot be called with confidence. The receptor's source is a woman aged 55-69 years in good health. The DNA sequence follows: TGTGCCACCAGCAGAGGGGTAGAGACCCAGTACTTC. This is translated as CATSRGVETQYF.